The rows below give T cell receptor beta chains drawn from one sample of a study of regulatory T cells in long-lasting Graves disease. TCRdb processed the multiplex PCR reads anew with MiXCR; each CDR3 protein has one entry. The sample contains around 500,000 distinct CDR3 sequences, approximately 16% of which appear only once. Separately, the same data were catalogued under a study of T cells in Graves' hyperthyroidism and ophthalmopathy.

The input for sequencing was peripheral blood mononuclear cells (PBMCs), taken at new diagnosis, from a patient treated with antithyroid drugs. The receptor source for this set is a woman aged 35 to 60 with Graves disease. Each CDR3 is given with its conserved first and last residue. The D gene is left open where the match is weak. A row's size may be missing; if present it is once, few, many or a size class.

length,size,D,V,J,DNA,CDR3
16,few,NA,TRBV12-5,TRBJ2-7,TGTGCTAGTGGTTTGGTACTTCACAGGGACTCCTACGAGCAGTACTTC,CASGLVLHRDSYEQYF
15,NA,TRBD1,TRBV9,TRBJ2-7,TGTGCCAGCAGCGCCCAACCCGGGACAGTGGTCGAGCAGTACTTC,CASSAQPGTVVEQYF
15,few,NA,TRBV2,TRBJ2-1,TGTGCCAGCAGGGGCGCCGGGACTCCTAACAATGAGCAGTTCTTC,CASRGAGTPNNEQFF
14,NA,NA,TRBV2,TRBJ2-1,TGTGCCAGCAGTGAATTATGGGGGAACAATGGGCAGTTCTTC,CASSELWGNNGQFF
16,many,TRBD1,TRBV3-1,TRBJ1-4,TGTGCCAGCAGCCAAGAAGGGACAGGGGAGGATGAAAAACTGTTTTTT,CASSQEGTGEDEKLFF
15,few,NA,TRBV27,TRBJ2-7,TGTGCCAGCAGTTTCGTTGGGGCCCCCTCCTACGAGCAGTACTTC,CASSFVGAPSYEQYF
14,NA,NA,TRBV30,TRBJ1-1,TGTGCCTGGAGTTCGCCGGGAGCGAACACTGAAGCTTTCTTT,CAWSSPGANTEAFF
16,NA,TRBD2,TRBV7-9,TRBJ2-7,TGTGCCAGCAGCCGCGGGGCTAGCGGATTCTCCTACGAGCAGTACTTC,CASSRGASGFSYEQYF
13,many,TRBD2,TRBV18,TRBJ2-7,TGTGCCAGCTCCGGGACTAGCTCCGGGGAGCAGTACTTC,CASSGTSSGEQYF
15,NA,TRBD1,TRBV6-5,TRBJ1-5,TGTGCCAGCAGTTACTCGACAGGGGGGTATCAGCCCCAGCATTTT,CASSYSTGGYQPQHF
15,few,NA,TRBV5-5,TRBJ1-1,TGTGCCAGCAGCTTGATGTACAGCGTGAACACTGAAGCTTTCTTT,CASSLMYSVNTEAFF
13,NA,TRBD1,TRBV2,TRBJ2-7,TGTGCCAGCCGGGACAGGGGCGGGTACGAGCAGTACTTC,CASRDRGGYEQYF
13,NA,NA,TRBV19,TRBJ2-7,TGTGCCAGTAGTACCGCCAGTGAAGGCGAGCAGTACTTC,CASSTASEGEQYF
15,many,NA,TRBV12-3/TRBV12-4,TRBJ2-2,TGTGCCAGCAGAAGTCGGAGGTTGAACACCGGGGAGCTGTTTTTT,CASRSRRLNTGELFF
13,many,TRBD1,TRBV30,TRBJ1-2,TGTGCCTGGACCCAGGGGGCGGCTTATGGCTACACCTTC,CAWTQGAAYGYTF
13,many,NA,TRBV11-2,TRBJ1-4,TGTGCCAGCAGCTTAACAGGGACGAAAAAACTGTTTTTT,CASSLTGTKKLFF
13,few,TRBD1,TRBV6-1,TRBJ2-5,TGTGCCAGCAGAGCGACAGGGTTAGAGACCCAGTACTTC,CASRATGLETQYF
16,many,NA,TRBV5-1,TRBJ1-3,TGCGCCAGCAGCCCCGAAGGGATGAAGGCTGGAAACACCATATATTTT,CASSPEGMKAGNTIYF
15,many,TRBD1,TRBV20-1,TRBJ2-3,TGCAGTGCTAGAGTGGACAGGGGACACACAGATACGCAGTATTTT,CSARVDRGHTDTQYF
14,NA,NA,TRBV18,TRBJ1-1,TGTGCCAGCTCAGGGCGGGGGCAGGACACTGAAGCTTTCTTT,CASSGRGQDTEAFF
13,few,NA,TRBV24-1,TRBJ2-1,TGTGCCACCAGTGATCCCAGGTTGAATGAGCAGTTCTTC,CATSDPRLNEQFF
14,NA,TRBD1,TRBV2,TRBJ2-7,TGTGCCAGACCGGGGACAGGGGGCACCTACGAGCAGTACTTC,CARPGTGGTYEQYF
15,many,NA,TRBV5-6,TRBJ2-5,TGTGCCAGCAGCCCTCTCGCTTCACGGGAGGAGACCCAGTACTTC,CASSPLASREETQYF
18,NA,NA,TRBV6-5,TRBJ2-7,TGTGCCAGCAGTTACCAGGCCGGGACATCCAGGAGCTCCTACGAGCAGTACTTC,CASSYQAGTSRSSYEQYF
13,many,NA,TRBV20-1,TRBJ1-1,TGCAGTGCCCCCAAGCAGGGTAGTACTGAAGCTTTCTTT,CSAPKQGSTEAFF
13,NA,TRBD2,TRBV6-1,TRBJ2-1,TGTGCCAGCAGTCCCGGGAGGGGGAGTGAGCAGTTCTTC,CASSPGRGSEQFF
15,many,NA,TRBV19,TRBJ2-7,TGTGCCAGTACCCCCAGTCAGGGGCCCGTCTACGAGCAGTACTTC,CASTPSQGPVYEQYF
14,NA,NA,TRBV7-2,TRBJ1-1,TGTGCCAGCAGCTTAGGGCTGCAGCGCACTGAAGCTTTCTTT,CASSLGLQRTEAFF
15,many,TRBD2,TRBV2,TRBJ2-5,TGTGCCAGCAGCGCTCAGACTAGCGCGGGGGAGACCCAGTACTTC,CASSAQTSAGETQYF
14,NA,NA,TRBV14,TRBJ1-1,TGTACCAGCAGCCTTCGGCTGGGACGGACTGAAGCTTTCTTT,CTSSLRLGRTEAFF
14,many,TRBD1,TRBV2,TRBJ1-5,TGTGCCAGCAGTAACGACAGGGGGGATCAGCCCCAGCATTTT,CASSNDRGDQPQHF
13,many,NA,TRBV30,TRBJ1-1,TGTGCCTGGAGCGTCGACGGGAACAGTGAAGCTTTCTTT,CAWSVDGNSEAFF
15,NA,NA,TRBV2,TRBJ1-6,TGTGCCAGCAGCTTAATGGCAATCCCAAATTCACCCCTCCACTTT,CASSLMAIPNSPLHF
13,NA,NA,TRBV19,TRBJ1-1,TGTGCCAGCATCGGGGAGGGGAACACTGAAGCTTTCTTT,CASIGEGNTEAFF
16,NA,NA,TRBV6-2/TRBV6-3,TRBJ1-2,TGTGCCAGCAGTGAAGGGGGACATAACTTATGGTATGGCTACACCTTC,CASSEGGHNLWYGYTF
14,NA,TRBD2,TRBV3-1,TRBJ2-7,TGTGCCAGCAGCCGGGAGGGGCTCGAATACGAGCAGTACTTC,CASSREGLEYEQYF
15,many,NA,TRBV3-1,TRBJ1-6,TGTGCCAGCAGCCATGGGGGGGTCTATAATTCACCCCTCCACTTT,CASSHGGVYNSPLHF
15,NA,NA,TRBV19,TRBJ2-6,TGTGCCAGTAGTATAGGTAGCTCTGGGGCCAACGTCCTGACTTTC,CASSIGSSGANVLTF
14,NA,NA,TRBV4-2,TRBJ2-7,TGTGCCAGCAGCCAAGATCTCGGGCAATACGAGCAGTACTTC,CASSQDLGQYEQYF
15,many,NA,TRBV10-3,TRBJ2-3,TGTGCCATCTCGGAATGGGAAAGGGGCACAGATACGCAGTATTTT,CAISEWERGTDTQYF
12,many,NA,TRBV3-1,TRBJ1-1,TGTGCCAGCAGCCAAGCGGAGGGGAAAGCTTTCTTT,CASSQAEGKAFF
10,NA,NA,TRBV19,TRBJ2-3,TGTGCCATCGGTGCAGATACGCAGTATTTT,CAIGADTQYF
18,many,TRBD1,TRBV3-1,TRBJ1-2,TGTGCCAGCAGCCTAACCCCGGGCGACAGGGGATCCAGTGCGGGCTACACCTTC,CASSLTPGDRGSSAGYTF
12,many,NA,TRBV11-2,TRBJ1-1,TGTGCCAGCGTACAGGGATCGGGTGAAGCTTTCTTT,CASVQGSGEAFF